Following are 20 T cell receptor beta chains from one sample sequenced in a study of response to subunit inactivated influenza vaccine. Each CDR3 protein is one row after TCRdb ran MiXCR on the RT-PCR reads. The data hold about 700,000 distinct CDR3 sequences, with approximately 15% observed a single time. The sample was PBMCs from blood, taken roughly 2 weeks before vaccination. Receptors originate from a man in his fifties who received an inactivated influenza vaccine.

This clonotype was found many times. The chain has TRBV7-2 and TRBJ2-7; D remains ambiguous. Germline V gene data show CDR1 as SGHTA and CDR2 as FQGNSA. V dropped 3 bases and J dropped 12 bases, with 15 bases sitting between them. The CDR3 length is 12 residues. The CDR3 sequence is CASSLDLYVAYF. The CDR3 DNA follows: TGTGCCAGCAGCTTGGACCTCTATGTGGCGTACTTC.

The gene calls are TRBV20-1 and TRBJ1-4; D uncertain. From germline, CDR1 is DFQATT and CDR2 SNEGSKA (reference sequence). The CDR3 spans 12 residues. The V end lost 2 bases, the J end lost 3 bases, and 4 bases lay between the germline ends. The CDR3: CSARTPNEKLFF. CDR3 in DNA: TGCAGTGCTAGAACCCCTAATGAAAAACTGTTTTTT.

This chain joins TRBV18 and TRBJ1-2, with 10 bases lining up with TRBD1. Germline V gene lookup returns CDR1 KGHSH and CDR2 LQKENI. With V trimmed by 1 base and J by 0 bases, 2 bases remained unmatched. The CDR3 covers 16 residues. Here the CDR3 DNA reads TGTGCCAGCTCACCACGGACAGGGGGAACTAACTATGGCTACACCTTC. This translates into CASSPRTGGTNYGYTF.

The V and J genes are TRBV20-1 and TRBJ2-5; either TRBD1 or TRBD2 may supply D (5 bases each). Trimming took off 0 bases at V and 7 bases at J, with 21 bases between the two ends. CDR1 DFQATT and CDR2 SNEGSKA come from the germline V gene (reference sequence). This CDR3 is 16 amino acids long. This CDR3 reads CSARDERGDGLGTQYF. CDR3 sequence (DNA): TGCAGTGCTAGAGATGAGAGGGGAGATGGGTTAGGGACCCAGTACTTC.

This clonotype came up a few times. The chain is built from TRBV29-1 and TRBJ2-5, with D maybe TRBD1 (6 bases). Trimming stripped 5 bases from V and 2 bases from J, with 12 bases between. Looked up from germline, CDR1 is SQVTM and CDR2 is ANQGSEA. The CDR3 has 13 residues. The CDR3 is CSVFRTAQETQYF. The CDR3 bases are TGCAGCGTTTTCCGGACAGCTCAAGAGACCCAGTACTTC.

In its sample, this clonotype was seen a few times. The chain recombines TRBV11-3 with TRBJ2-1; 7 bases fit TRBD1. CDR3 length: 16 amino acids. V trimming: 5 bases; J trimming: 4 bases; junction bases outside the gene matches: 11. Germline loops: CDR1 SGHNT, CDR2 YENEEA. CDR3 nucleotide sequence: TGTGCCAGCAGCAAAGGGGGCACGGGGATATACAATGAGCAGTTCTTC. Encoded protein: CASSKGGTGIYNEQFF.

This clonotype came up a few times. The CDR3 DNA reads TGCAGTGCTAGTTCGAGCGGGAGGGCCGATACGCAGTATTTT. This gives the protein CSASSSGRADTQYF. V and J are TRBV20-1 and TRBJ2-3; 10 bases line up with TRBD2. The CDR3 length is 14 residues. Trimming cost V 3 bases and J 6 bases; bases outside gene matches: 6. CDR1 and CDR2 from the germline V gene are DFQATT and SNEGSKA (reference sequence).

The J gene is TRBJ2-2, the V gene TRBV6-5, with TRBD1 matching 8 bases. This CDR3 contains 16 residues. The germline gives CDR1 MNHEY, CDR2 SVGAGI. With V trimmed by 5 bases and J by 5 bases, 10 bases remained unmatched. CDR3 sequence: CASSTRTGTSTGELFF. DNA of the CDR3: TGTGCCAGCAGTACTAGGACAGGGACTTCTACCGGGGAGCTGTTTTTT.

The CDR3 DNA reads TGTGCCAGCAGTTACTCCAACAGGGCTACCTACGAGCAGTACTTC. Amino acid sequence: CASSYSNRATYEQYF. The V and J genes are TRBV6-5 and TRBJ2-7; D perhaps matches TRBD1 (6 bases). V lost 0 bases, J lost 2 bases, and 11 bases lay in between. Germline values: CDR1 MNHEY, CDR2 SVGAGI. This CDR3 contains 15 residues.

The CDR3 DNA is TGTGCCAGCAGGCGAACTGGGACGGGAGAGTACGAGCAGTACTTC. Protein: CASRRTGTGEYEQYF. This sequence joins TRBV3-1 and TRBJ2-7, with a possible D match to TRBD2 (6 bases). CDR1 is LGHDT and CDR2 is YNNKEL in the germline V gene (reference sequence). This CDR3 comprises 15 residues. Trimming stripped 6 bases from V and 4 bases from J, with 19 bases between.

This clonotype has only a few counts. The chain employs TRBV7-9 and TRBJ1-6; D is unresolved. The CDR3 totals 15 residues. Trimming took 5 bases from V and 7 from J, leaving 15 bases between them. The V gene's germline CDR1 is SEHNR and CDR2 FQNEAQ (reference sequence). In DNA form, the CDR3 reads TGTGCCAGCAGCCACCCACTGGGCCAAAATTCACCCCTCCACTTT. It encodes CASSHPLGQNSPLHF.

This clonotype was detected only a few times. V usage is TRBV28 and J usage is TRBJ1-2, with 7 bases identical to TRBD1. The CDR3 consists of 14 residues. Losses at the gene ends were 3 bases for V and 9 bases for J; bases not matched to a gene: 10. Looked up from germline, CDR1 is MDHEN and CDR2 is SYDVKM. The CDR3 DNA sequence: TGTGCCAGCAGTTTGGGAGGGGGCACGAGAAGCTACACCTTC. Its protein is CASSLGGGTRSYTF.

The rearrangement links TRBV11-2 to TRBJ2-2, with 13 bases that match TRBD2. Germline V gene sequence: CDR1 SGHAT, CDR2 FQNNGV. CDR3 length: 17 amino acids. V was clipped by 5 bases and J by 1 base; unmatched bases: 4. This CDR3 reads CASSPGLAGVNTGELFF. CDR3 in DNA: TGTGCCAGCAGCCCAGGACTAGCGGGGGTGAACACCGGGGAGCTGTTTTTT.

This clonotype was seen repeatedly, ten times or more. This chain links TRBV5-1 with TRBJ2-1; the D is unclear. The germline CDR1 and CDR2 sequences are SGHRS and YFSETQ. V gave up 1 base and J gave up 6 bases, with 8 bases separating them. The CDR3 length is 13 residues. The CDR3: CASSLPGSNEQFF. DNA for the CDR3: TGCGCCAGCAGCTTGCCCGGGTCCAATGAGCAGTTCTTC.

In its sample, this clonotype was seen a few times. The V call is TRBV20-1, the J call TRBJ2-2; 12 nucleotides align to TRBD2. V trimming: 6 bases; J trimming: 7 bases; junction bases outside the gene matches: 12. The CDR3 runs 16 residues. Germline CDR1 DFQATT, CDR2 SNEGSKA (reference sequence). DNA for the CDR3: TGCAGTGCGACCAATCTAGCGGGGGGGCTTGGCGGGGAGCTGTTTTTT. It is translated as CSATNLAGGLGGELFF.

This clonotype was seen more than once but under ten times. The chain recombines TRBV20-1 with TRBJ2-7; D might be TRBD2 (6 bases). CDR1 is DFQATT and CDR2 is SNEGSKA in the germline V gene (reference sequence). The CDR3 totals 14 residues. V lost 2 bases to trimming and J lost 6 bases, with 17 bases between them. CDR3 residues: CSARSYGSGSEQYF. Here the CDR3 DNA reads TGCAGTGCTAGATCTTATGGTAGCGGAAGCGAGCAGTACTTC.

This clonotype has only a few counts. The V gene is TRBV15, the J gene TRBJ2-7; D possibly corresponds to TRBD2 (7 bases). Per germline, CDR1 LNHNV and CDR2 YYDKDF (reference sequence). The CDR3 totals 18 residues. Between the trimmed V and J ends, which lost 1 base and 4 bases, there was a span of 23 bases. In DNA form, the CDR3 reads TGTGCCACCAGCAGAGTTCCTCCCCCCTTACAGGGAGGGTACGAGCAGTACTTC. Protein product: CATSRVPPPLQGGYEQYF.

This clonotype was counted only a few times. The rearrangement uses TRBV6-5 and TRBJ2-7, with a possible D match to TRBD2 (6 bases). This CDR3 has 16 residues. V was trimmed by 2 bases and J by 0 bases, leaving 14 bases between them. Germline V CDR1 and CDR2: MNHEY, SVGAGI. CDR3 DNA sequence: TGTGCCAGCAGTTACCGGGAGTCCCACAGCTCCTACGAGCAGTACTTC. The encoded protein is CASSYRESHSSYEQYF.

The rearrangement links TRBV7-2 to TRBJ1-4; D might be TRBD1 (5 bases). Per the germline V gene, CDR1 is SGHTA and CDR2 is FQGNSA. The CDR3 is 14 residues long. Trimming pared 2 bases from V and 7 bases from J, leaving 11 bases between. The CDR3 region has the DNA TGTGCCAGCAGCTTAAGAGGGACTGCTGAAAAACTGTTTTTT. This translates into CASSLRGTAEKLFF.

This clonotype was seen more than once but under ten times. The gene calls are TRBV5-8 and TRBJ2-7; D is unresolved. The V gene lost 4 bases and the J gene lost 7 bases, with 9 bases spanning the gap. Germline CDR1 reads SGHTS; CDR2 reads YDEGEE. The CDR3 has 11 residues. The CDR3 spells CASSPAKEQYF. The CDR3 DNA is TGTGCCAGCAGCCCAGCGAAGGAGCAGTACTTC.